This T cell receptor beta chain appears in the sequencing data of a study of blood T cell repertoires in COVID-19 (dated by TCRdb to about 2020). Background for the entire study: Samples covering the acute and convalescent phases of COVID-19 were provided by collaborators in the United States, Italy and Spain. The prospective study material was composed of cDNA or gDNA derived from T cells, B-cell-depleted T cells, or PBMCs. Subjects who had been exposed to COVID-19, were actively infected with it, or had recovered from it provided the deeply sampled blood TCRbeta repertoires that made up the dataset. The repertoires were released in a freely available public database meant as a resource for research on the immune response to SARS-CoV-2. Samples were obtained from the ongoing ImmuneRACE study (first 160 participants) and from about 1,300 subjects provided by 6 global collaborators. A de-identified subject ID, COVID-19 status, age in years and sex were almost always included in the sample metadata. Where available, HLA class I and class II types were taken from metadata supplied by the sample provider and were not determined by assay-based typing. Overall study results and their limits: Clinical and demographic metadata were provided uncurated, with the amount varying by source and participant.

Collaborating institutions collected whole blood in K2EDTA tubes following their own protocols. For TCRbeta analysis, collaborators shipped samples as frozen whole blood, isolated PBMCs, or DNA extracted from either of those sample types. The immunoSEQ Assay, a bias-controlled multiplex PCR, was used to amplify TCRbeta CDR3 regions from genomic DNA. Under the source paper's analysis protocol: The number of nucleated cells in each sample was estimated by amplification of reference gene primers within the assay. To quantify the absolute abundance of each unique TCRbeta CDR3 rearrangement, sequence reads were collapsed and filtered. Productive Simpson clonality was computed per sample as the square root of Simpson's diversity index over productive rearrangements. TCRdb carries this immuneACCESS record with in-frame sequences only. Its versions omit some clonotypes, under half of them owing to an unresolved V gene in the studies checked, with the rest unexplained. V and J calls and clone size follow that table, whereas D and trimming were derived from the DNA. The sample table records some 220,000 clones; about 80% of these occur just once. Roughly 2.4% of the sample comes from the top ten.

The germline ends are 9 bases apart after V is trimmed by 2 bases and J by 7 bases. Including cysteine and phenylalanine, the CDR3 has 13 amino acids. CDR3 DNA only is kept here, 39 bases in frame from base 1. CDR1 and CDR2 are read off the germline V gene (reference sequence) as LGHDT and YNNKEL. This clone was found a few times. The target of this receptor is not known. No much larger clone is present one base from it, and per-base qualities are unavailable. The rearrangement joined TRBV3-1 (or the pseudogene TRBV3-2) to TRBJ2-1, and TRBD2 may be the D gene, going by 6 matching bases. The receptor comes from a woman aged 60-75 years with acute or convalescent COVID-19. Material for sequencing was peripheral blood. The sequence in DNA is TGTGCCAGCAGCCAAACACGGGGGAATGAGCAGTTCTTC. Its coded protein is CASSQTRGNEQFF.